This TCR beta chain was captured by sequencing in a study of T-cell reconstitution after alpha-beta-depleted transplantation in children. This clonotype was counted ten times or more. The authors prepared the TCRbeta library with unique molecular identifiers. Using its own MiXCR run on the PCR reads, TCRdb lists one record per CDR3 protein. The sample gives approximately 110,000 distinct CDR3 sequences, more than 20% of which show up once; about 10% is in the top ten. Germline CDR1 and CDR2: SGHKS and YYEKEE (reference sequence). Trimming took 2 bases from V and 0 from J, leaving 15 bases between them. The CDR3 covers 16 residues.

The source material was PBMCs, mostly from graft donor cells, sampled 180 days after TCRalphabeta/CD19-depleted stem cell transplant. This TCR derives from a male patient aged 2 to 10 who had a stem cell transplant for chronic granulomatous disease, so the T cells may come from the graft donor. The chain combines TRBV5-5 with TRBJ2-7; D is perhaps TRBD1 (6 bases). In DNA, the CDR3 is TGTGCCAGCAGCTTCACCGGACAGCTACTCTCCTACGAGCAGTACTTC. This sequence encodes CASSFTGQLLSYEQYF.